The present entry profiles one T cell receptor (beta chain) with its context. Its antigen is unknown. These data are taken from a study of T cell repertoires in cytomegalovirus infection. Study details: Public signatures in TCR beta pointed to CMV infection and matching HLA type. Findings and limits, study-wide: Pooled public TCR beta family frequency picked out CMV carriers with the relevant HLA.

Germline-derived CDR1 and CDR2 are MNHNY and SVGAGI (reference sequence). This CDR3 is 16 amino acids long. V was clipped by 0 bases and J by 3 bases, with 14 bases between them. TCRdb re-analysed the reads in MiXCR, keeping a single row per CDR3 protein. The data hold approximately 250,000 distinct CDR3 sequences, with 12% observed a single time. The chain links TRBV6-6 to TRBJ1-1; tentative D call: TRBD1 (6 bases). The TCR comes from a human donor in good health (CMV status not recorded). Some clones in this sample may be carry-over from other donors' samples. Sequencing was done on a sample of PBMCs. CDR3 coding DNA: TGTGCCAGCAGTTACTCGACAGGTCCACGGGACACTGAAGCTTTCTTT. Translation: CASSYSTGPRDTEAFF.